The next 22 T cell receptor beta chains were all read from a single sample in a study of blood T cells in healthy people across ages. Next came a second PCR, run for about 7 to 12 cycles, which used a sample-barcoded 5' primer along with a J-beta primer mix. MiXCR, applied by TCRdb to the 5' RACE reads, yields one record per CDR3 protein. The sample comprises 1.5 million to 2 million distinct CDR3 sequences, 28% of which are singletons, and over 7% rests with the top ten. The sample was blood. These receptors were obtained from a woman younger than 45 in good health.

This clonotype was seen ten or more times. This chain links TRBV7-9 with TRBJ2-6, with D uncertain. Germline V CDR1 and CDR2: SEHNR, FQNEAQ (reference sequence). Trimming took 6 bases from V and 0 from J, leaving 15 bases between them. CDR3 length: 17 amino acids. CDR3 bases: TGTGCCAGCAGTATCGCAGGACGGAACTCTGGGGCCAACGTCCTGACTTTC. Translated: CASSIAGRNSGANVLTF.

This clonotype was picked up a small number of times. The chain is built from TRBV5-5 and TRBJ2-1; tentatively, D is TRBD1 or TRBD2 (5 bases each). This CDR3 contains 14 residues. Looked up from germline, CDR1 is SGHKS and CDR2 is YYEKEE (reference sequence). Between the trimmed V and J ends, which lost 4 bases and 4 bases, there was a span of 12 bases. This CDR3 is CASSGDGLYNEQFF. The CDR3 nucleotides are TGTGCCAGCAGCGGGGACGGCCTTTACAATGAGCAGTTCTTC.

This clonotype showed up just a few times. V usage is TRBV29-1 and J usage is TRBJ1-4, with D uncertain. CDR1 and CDR2 from the germline V gene are SQVTM and ANQGSEA. The CDR3 sequence is 14 residues long. Between the trimmed V and J ends, which lost 3 bases and 4 bases, there was a span of 12 bases. The CDR3 here is CSVDGEDFNEKLFF. The CDR3 coding sequence is TGCAGCGTTGATGGGGAAGACTTTAATGAAAAACTGTTTTTT.

A note on this clonotype: An end of the junction does not agree with germline; a read error may underlie this. The chain is built from TRBV5-1 and TRBJ1-1; weak D call: TRBD1 (6 bases). The germline V gene has CDR1 SGHRS and CDR2 YFSETQ. This CDR3 is 13 amino acids long. CDR3 DNA sequence: TGCGCCGGCAGTTTACAGGGAGGCTCTGAAGCTTTCTTT. Amino acid sequence: CAGSLQGGSEAFF.

This clonotype has a single count. A much bigger clone sits one base away, suggesting this may be a read error. DNA for the CDR3: TGCAGCGTCCGCCTCAACAGCGTCCGGAACACCTTC. Its protein is CSVRLNSVRNTF. The gene calls are TRBV29-1 and TRBJ1-2; D gene unclear. The germline V gene encodes CDR1 SQVTM and CDR2 ANQGSEA. The CDR3 runs 12 residues. The V end lost 6 bases, the J end lost 12 bases, and 20 bases lay between the germline ends.

This clonotype occurred once. Just one base apart from a much larger clone, this may be a read error. The chain couples TRBV10-3 to TRBJ2-3; 7 bases map to TRBD1. V lost 8 bases and J lost 0; bases outside the gene matches: 17. Germline CDR1 and CDR2: ENHRY and SYGVKD. The CDR3 sequence is 18 residues long. CDR3 sequence: CAIGPGQQITTSTDTQYF. The CDR3 nucleotides read TGTGCCATCGGTCCGGGACAGCAAATTACTACTAGCACAGATACGCAGTATTTT.

V gene TRBV3-1 combines with J gene TRBJ2-3; the D gene is possibly TRBD2 (5 bases). Trimming left V 4 bases short and J 5 bases short, with 10 bases between. This CDR3 has 13 residues. Germline CDR1 and CDR2: LGHDT and YNNKEL (reference sequence). CDR3 sequence: CASSPDGKDTQYF. The CDR3 DNA sequence: TGTGCCAGCAGCCCGGACGGGAAAGATACGCAGTATTTT.

This clonotype has a handful of counts. The chain employs TRBV5-1 and TRBJ2-3; 10 nucleotides agree with TRBD2. The CDR3 sequence is 15 residues long. Germline CDR1 SGHRS, CDR2 YFSETQ. The V segment lost 4 bases and the J segment 2 bases; nucleotides outside the gene matches: 4. The CDR3 nucleotides are TGCGCCAGCAGCCAGCGGGGGGGCCTCACAGATACGCAGTATTTT. Protein: CASSQRGGLTDTQYF.

This clonotype was picked up many times. The gene calls are TRBV4-1 and TRBJ2-5; D is perhaps TRBD1 or TRBD2 (6 bases each). The CDR3 loop spans 13 amino acids. V lost 3 bases to trimming and J lost 5 bases, with 10 bases between them. Germline V gene sequence: CDR1 MGHRA, CDR2 YSYEKL. CDR3 DNA: TGCGCCAGCAGCCAGTGGGGGGCTGAGACCCAGTACTTC. Protein sequence: CASSQWGAETQYF.

V usage is TRBV9 and J usage is TRBJ2-5; the match to TRBD1 covers 7 bases. Unmatched junction bases numbered 10, after V lost 1 base and J lost 4 bases. The CDR3 is 16 amino acids. Per germline, CDR1 SGDLS and CDR2 YYNGEE. The CDR3 reads CASSVTPQGKRETQYF. DNA for the CDR3: TGTGCCAGCAGCGTAACCCCACAGGGGAAGCGAGAGACCCAGTACTTC.

This clonotype was seen at least ten times. Here the CDR3 reads CASSGPGGGPPYYGYTF. The CDR3 region has the DNA TGTGCCAGCAGTGGGCCCGGTGGGGGGCCGCCCTACTATGGCTACACCTTC. The chain links TRBV28 to TRBJ1-2; D perhaps matches TRBD1 (6 bases). This CDR3 contains 17 residues. V lost 5 bases and J 3 bases, leaving 22 bases between the germline ends. CDR1 MDHEN and CDR2 SYDVKM come from the germline V gene.

This clonotype was seen a handful of times. J is TRBJ2-1 and V is TRBV12-3 or TRBV12-4, with 7 bases that match TRBD1. The CDR3 contains 13 residues. The ends lost 6 bases at V and 7 bases at J; junction bases unmatched: 6. The CDR3 region has the DNA TGTGCCAGCAGACTGGGACAGCCAAATGAGCAGTTCTTC. Its translation: CASRLGQPNEQFF.

The V gene is TRBV5-1, the J gene TRBJ2-1; perhaps TRBD2 as D (5 bases). V dropped 0 bases and J dropped 4 bases, with 17 bases sitting between them. The CDR3 runs 17 residues. Germline loops: CDR1 SGHRS, CDR2 YFSETQ. The CDR3 nucleotides are TGCGCCAGCAGCTTGGAGCCACTAGTCGCCTCTTACAATGAGCAGTTCTTC. It specifies CASSLEPLVASYNEQFF.

The chain links TRBV5-1 to TRBJ2-4; possibly TRBD2 for D (7 bases). Germline CDR1 and CDR2: SGHRS and YFSETQ. With 6 bases removed from V and 1 base from J, the gap between germline ends came to 14 bases. This CDR3 contains 15 residues. The CDR3: CASIQGGGAKNIQYF. For the CDR3, the DNA is TGCGCCAGCATCCAGGGAGGGGGGGCCAAAAACATTCAGTACTTC.

J is TRBJ2-7 and V is TRBV27, with D unclear. CDR3 length: 14 amino acids. Germline loops: CDR1 MNHEY, CDR2 SMNVEV (reference sequence). The V end lost 7 bases, the J end lost 2 bases, and 15 bases lay between the germline ends. CDR3 amino acids: CASMSFGPTYEQYF. In DNA form, the CDR3 reads TGTGCCAGCATGAGTTTCGGGCCTACCTACGAGCAGTACTTC.

CDR3 in DNA: TGTGCCAGCAGACCCGGGCGGGGGGCAGATACGCAGTATTTT. Protein sequence: CASRPGRGADTQYF. The gene calls are TRBV12-3 or TRBV12-4 and TRBJ2-3; the match to TRBD2 covers 8 bases. This CDR3 comprises 14 residues. The V and J ends lost 6 bases and 4 bases, in that order; junction bases with no gene match: 6.

V and J are TRBV28 and TRBJ1-2; 9 positions match TRBD1. The CDR3 has 17 amino acids. J gave up 4 bases and V 6 bases, and 15 bases lay outside the gene matches. Germline assignment: CDR1 MDHEN and CDR2 SYDVKM. This CDR3 is CASRRPGTGPGAYGYTF. CDR3 DNA: TGTGCCAGCAGGCGTCCCGGGACAGGGCCCGGGGCCTATGGCTACACCTTC.

This clonotype showed up just a few times. This chain joins TRBV29-1 and TRBJ2-7, with 7 bases identical to TRBD1. The CDR3 runs 13 residues. Germline V gene data show CDR1 as SQVTM and CDR2 as ANQGSEA. The CDR3 here is CSAGTAASYEQYF. The CDR3 bases are TGCAGTGCCGGGACAGCAGCTTCCTACGAGCAGTACTTC.

This clonotype was counted between two and nine times. This chain links TRBV5-6 with TRBJ1-4, with 7 bases matching TRBD1. With V trimmed by 4 bases and J by 4 bases, 4 bases remained unmatched. The V gene's germline CDR1 is SGHDT and CDR2 YYEEEE. This CDR3 is built from 14 residues. The CDR3 spells CASSLQGNNEKLFF. In DNA form, the CDR3 reads TGTGCCAGCAGCCTACAGGGGAATAATGAAAAACTGTTTTTT.

In this sample, this clonotype turned up a few times. The genes are TRBV4-1 and TRBJ2-2, with D hard to call. Germline CDR1 MGHRA, CDR2 YSYEKL. This CDR3 has 19 amino acids. V was pared by 0 bases and J by 7 bases, with 24 bases between. The DNA for the CDR3 is TGCGCCAGCAGCCAAGAGGGGTATGGGGTGTGGACCCGCGGCGGGGAGCTGTTTTTT. This translates into CASSQEGYGVWTRGGELFF.

In its sample, this clonotype was seen many times. This rearrangement joins TRBV7-2 to TRBJ2-7; D may be TRBD2 (6 bases). Germline CDR1 is SGHTA and CDR2 is FQGNSA. The germline V and J ends were trimmed by 5 bases and 1 base, with 12 bases remaining between them. There are 14 residues in the CDR3. CDR3 amino acids: CASSHMGTSYEQYF. CDR3 nucleotides: TGTGCCAGCAGCCACATGGGGACTTCCTACGAGCAGTACTTC.

For this clonotype: Because it lacks the conserved phenylalanine or tryptophan at the end, this CDR3 is likely a read error. This CDR3 is CASSDRDRVYEQYL. The DNA for the CDR3 is TGTGCCAGCAGCGACCGGGACAGGGTCTACGAGCAGTACTTA. The chain recombines TRBV7-2 with TRBJ2-7, with 9 positions matching TRBD1. This CDR3 spans 14 amino acids. Germline lookup yields CDR1 SGHTA and CDR2 FQGNSA. V lost 5 bases and J lost 3; bases outside the gene matches: 5.